Below, one TCR beta chain is given with its context. Antigen: not known. The record originates from a study of monozygotic twins with inflammatory bowel disease. CDR3 size: 16 residues. CDR1 MNHEY and CDR2 SMNVEV come from the germline V gene (reference sequence). The authors used 3,000 to 3,500 ng of total RNA per TCR library. One entry per CDR3 protein, without DNA, is what TCRdb gives after re-calling the 5' RACE reads. With a few hundred thousand distinct CDR3 sequences in the sample, the ten largest clones hold roughly 1.5%. Points from the study as a whole: It was observed that concordant and discordant twins did not differ in repertoire similarity, possibly given limited power. People with IBD had fewer clonotypes in common with others than healthy twins did, especially with disease activity. Researchers were unable to tell different T cell subtypes apart.

Material for sequencing was blood. This TCR derives from a human donor with ulcerative colitis or Crohn's disease, or a healthy co-twin of an affected twin (not recorded which). The J gene is TRBJ1-5, the V gene TRBV27; TCRdb picks TRBD1, but there is no DNA to check that call. CDR3 loop: CASSGAGSFGNQPQHF.